The rows below give T cell receptor beta chains drawn from one sample of a study of T cell repertoires in cytomegalovirus infection. MiXCR, applied by TCRdb to the reads, yields one record per CDR3 protein. The repertoire includes 85,000 to 120,000 distinct CDR3 sequences, 16% of them detected once, and more than 7% sits in the top ten. The sequenced sample was PBMCs. These receptors were taken from a human donor in good health (CMV status not recorded). Some clones in this sample may be carry-over from other donors' samples. Both conserved end residues are part of each CDR3. Each record gives: V gene, J gene, CDR3 protein.

v_call: TRBV5-1
j_call: TRBJ2-1
cdr3_aa: CASSFSGGEQFF

v_call: TRBV12-3/TRBV12-4
j_call: TRBJ2-7
cdr3_aa: CASSLRLTSGGPTYEQYF

v_call: TRBV19
j_call: TRBJ2-1
cdr3_aa: CASSIGRDEQFF

v_call: TRBV6-5
j_call: TRBJ2-4
cdr3_aa: CASRPRGPLAKNIQYF

v_call: TRBV28
j_call: TRBJ1-5
cdr3_aa: CASSPRTGITNQPQHF

v_call: TRBV7-6
j_call: TRBJ2-1
cdr3_aa: CASSLNKVNEQFF

v_call: TRBV6-5
j_call: TRBJ2-7
cdr3_aa: CASSSQQGSSYEQYF

v_call: TRBV2
j_call: TRBJ2-6
cdr3_aa: CASSVQGIFSGANVLTF

v_call: TRBV2
j_call: TRBJ1-4
cdr3_aa: CASSETGLDQKLFF

v_call: TRBV7-2
j_call: TRBJ2-7
cdr3_aa: CASSTGQMEYF